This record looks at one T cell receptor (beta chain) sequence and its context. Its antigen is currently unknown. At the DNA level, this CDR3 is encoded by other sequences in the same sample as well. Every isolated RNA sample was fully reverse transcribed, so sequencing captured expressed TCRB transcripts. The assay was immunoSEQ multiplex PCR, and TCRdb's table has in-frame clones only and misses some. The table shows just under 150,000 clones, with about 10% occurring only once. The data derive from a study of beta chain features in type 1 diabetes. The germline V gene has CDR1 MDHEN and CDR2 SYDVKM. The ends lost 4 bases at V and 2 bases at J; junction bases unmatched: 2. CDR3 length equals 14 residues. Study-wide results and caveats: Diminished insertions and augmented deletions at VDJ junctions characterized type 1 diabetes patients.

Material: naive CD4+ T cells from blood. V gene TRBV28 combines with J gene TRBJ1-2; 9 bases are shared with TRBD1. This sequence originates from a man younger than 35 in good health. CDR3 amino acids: CASSSGQGNYGYTF. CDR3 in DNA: TGTGCCAGCAGTTCGGGACAGGGCAACTATGGCTACACCTTC.